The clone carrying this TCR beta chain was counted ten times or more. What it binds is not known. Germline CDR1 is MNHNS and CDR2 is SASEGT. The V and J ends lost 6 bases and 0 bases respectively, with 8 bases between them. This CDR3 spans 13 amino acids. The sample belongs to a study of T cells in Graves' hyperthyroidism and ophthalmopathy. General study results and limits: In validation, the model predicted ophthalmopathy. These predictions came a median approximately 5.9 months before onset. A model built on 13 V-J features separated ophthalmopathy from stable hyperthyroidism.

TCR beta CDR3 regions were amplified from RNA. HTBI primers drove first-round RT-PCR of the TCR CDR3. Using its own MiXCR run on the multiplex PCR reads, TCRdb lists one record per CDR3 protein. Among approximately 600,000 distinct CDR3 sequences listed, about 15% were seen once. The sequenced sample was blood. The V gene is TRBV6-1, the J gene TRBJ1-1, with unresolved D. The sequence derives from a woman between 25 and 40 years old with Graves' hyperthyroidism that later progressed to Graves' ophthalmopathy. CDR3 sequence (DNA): TGTGCCAGCAGCGAACTTATGAACACTGAAGCTTTCTTT. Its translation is CASSELMNTEAFF.